The TCR beta chain described here comes from a study of PD-1 blockade in classical Hodgkin lymphoma. Time point of the sample: cycle 4 day 1 (C4D1), after more than five weeks of nivolumab. Every one of the patients relapsed after autologous stem cell transplantation (brentuximab vedotin exposure was variable). Thawed PBMCs were the source of CD4+ T cells, purified by magnetic negative selection. Profiling relied on immunoSEQ multiplex PCR, and the TCRdb table lists in-frame clones only, not all of them. The sample shows fewer than 15,000 clones, approximately 83% of them seen only once. Germline values: CDR1 SNHLY, CDR2 FYNNEI. Unmatched junction bases numbered 6, after V lost 8 bases and J lost 7 bases. The CDR3 covers 14 residues.

V usage is TRBV2 and J usage is TRBJ2-1; TRBD1 agrees at 12 bases. This clonotype was sampled from a human donor with classical Hodgkin lymphoma. Sequenced here: CD4+ T cells from blood, sampled before the fourth cycle of nivolumab. The chain's CDR3 is CASRWDRGLNEQFF. The DNA for the CDR3 is TGTGCCAGCCGATGGGACAGGGGGCTGAATGAGCAGTTCTTC.